This is a list of T cell receptor beta chains from one sample in a study of Ad26.COV2.S vaccination and SARS-CoV-2 variants. Sequencing was performed with immunoSEQ multiplex PCR; in TCRdb, only in-frame clones are kept and a portion is missing. The sample lists about 260,000 clones; about 83% were seen once. The sequencing used peripheral blood, collected in a trial of Ad26.COV2.S vaccine versus placebo. Receptors originate from a person aged 18-60 years who received the Ad26.COV2.S COVID-19 vaccine or a placebo. Each CDR3 is given with its conserved first and last residue. Fields, in order: D gene, clone size, J gene, V gene, CDR3 protein, CDR3 DNA. A D gene is named only where the DNA matches it firmly. Size values are once, few and many counts, or a class for expanded clones, and some rows have none.

-	few	TRBJ1-5	TRBV25-1	CASSEPDSNQPQHF	TGTGCCAGCAGTGAACCGGATAGCAATCAGCCCCAGCATTTT
TRBD2	-	TRBJ2-7	TRBV9	CASSVGTSRYYEQYF	TGTGCCAGCAGCGTGGGGACTAGCAGATACTACGAGCAGTACTTC
-	-	TRBJ1-2	TRBV3-1/TRBV3-2	CASSQDNNRAYGYTF	TGTGCCAGCAGCCAAGATAATAACAGGGCCTATGGCTACACCTTC
TRBD1	-	TRBJ1-1	TRBV7-2	CASSLSPGQRTEAFF	TGTGCCAGCAGCCTATCGCCGGGACAGCGAACTGAAGCTTTCTTT
-	-	TRBJ2-5	TRBV7-6	CASSDLETQYF	TGTGCCAGCAGCGACTTAGAGACCCAGTACTTC
-	once	TRBJ1-4	TRBV29-1	CSVEWTPGEKLFF	TGCAGCGTTGAGTGGACCCCTGGTGAAAAACTGTTTTTT
TRBD1	-	TRBJ1-3	TRBV6-6	CASSSLQGSSNTIYF	TGTGCCAGCAGTTCACTACAGGGGTCTAGCAACACCATATATTTT
TRBD2	-	TRBJ2-1	TRBV11-3	CASGLAGASEQFF	TGTGCCAGCGGACTAGCGGGGGCCAGTGAGCAGTTCTTC
TRBD1	-	TRBJ1-2	TRBV6-2/TRBV6-3	CASSEGQRYFGYTF	TGTGCCAGCAGTGAGGGACAGCGGTATTTCGGCTACACCTTC
TRBD1	-	TRBJ2-5	TRBV24-1	CATSEQGQETQYF	TGTGCCACCAGTGAACAGGGGCAAGAGACCCAGTACTTC
-	once	TRBJ2-5	TRBV27	CASRPDGQRTQYF	TGTGCCAGCAGACCGGACGGGCAGCGGACCCAGTACTTC
-	once	TRBJ1-4	TRBV5-6	CASSLWVRTNEKLFF	TGTGCCAGCAGCTTGTGGGTTCGGACTAATGAAAAACTGTTTTTT
-	-	TRBJ2-5	TRBV5-5	CASSLLYVGGSVQETQYF	TGTGCCAGCAGCTTGTTGTATGTCGGGGGTTCGGTACAAGAGACCCAGTACTTC
TRBD1	-	TRBJ2-2	TRBV27	CASSTGTGLPGELFF	TGTGCCAGCAGTACCGGGACAGGTCTTCCCGGGGAGCTGTTTTTT
TRBD1	once	TRBJ2-2	TRBV15	CATSVNRGLGTGELFF	TGTGCCACCAGCGTCAACAGGGGGCTAGGAACCGGGGAGCTGTTTTTT
-	-	TRBJ1-1	TRBV3-1/TRBV3-2	CASSQDVDGWLEAFF	TGTGCCAGCAGCCAAGATGTCGACGGTTGGCTTGAAGCTTTCTTT
-	once	TRBJ2-6	TRBV7-3	CASSLWGAASGANVLTF	TGTGCCAGCAGCTTATGGGGGGCCGCGTCTGGGGCCAACGTCCTGACTTTC
-	-	TRBJ2-1	TRBV7-3	CASSKVNSDEQFF	TGTGCCAGCAGCAAAGTTAATAGCGATGAGCAGTTCTTC
-	-	TRBJ1-3	TRBV30	CAWSQGLGSGNTIYF	TGTGCCTGGAGCCAGGGGTTAGGTTCTGGAAACACCATATATTTT
-	-	TRBJ2-4	TRBV10-1	CASRLDPLLAKNIQYF	TGCGCCAGCAGGTTAGACCCGCTGCTAGCCAAAAACATTCAGTACTTC
-	-	TRBJ2-5	TRBV30	CAWRPLGGHGAETQYF	TGTGCCTGGAGACCACTGGGGGGGCATGGGGCGGAGACCCAGTACTTC
-	once	TRBJ1-4	TRBV2	CASSSRDGSEKLFF	TGTGCCAGCAGTTCCCGGGATGGCAGTGAAAAACTGTTTTTT
TRBD1	-	TRBJ1-1	TRBV5-4	CASNSGGYTEAFF	TGTGCCAGCAACTCAGGGGGCTACACTGAAGCTTTCTTT
-	-	TRBJ1-3	TRBV7-6	CASSLAVNSGNTIYF	TGTGCCAGCAGCTTAGCGGTTAACTCTGGAAACACCATATATTTT
TRBD2	-	TRBJ2-1	TRBV11-3	CASSLVRGGYNEQFF	TGTGCCAGCAGCTTAGTCCGGGGGGGGTACAATGAGCAGTTCTTC
TRBD2	-	TRBJ2-3	TRBV5-1	CASSPRGGGPDTQYF	TGCGCCAGCAGCCCGAGGGGCGGGGGGCCAGATACGCAGTATTTT
TRBD2	-	TRBJ2-5	TRBV6-5	CASSFRGLVGQETQYF	TGTGCCAGCAGTTTCCGAGGACTAGTTGGGCAAGAGACCCAGTACTTC
TRBD1	-	TRBJ1-2	TRBV7-8	CASSLTVQGAYGYTF	TGTGCCAGCAGCTTAACCGTACAGGGGGCCTATGGCTACACCTTC
-	once	TRBJ2-2	TRBV5-8	CASSLDWNTGELFF	TGTGCCAGCAGCTTGGACTGGAACACCGGGGAGCTGTTTTTT
TRBD1	-	TRBJ2-5	TRBV27	CASRYAGTGFVGQYF	TGTGCCAGCAGATATGCCGGGACAGGATTTGTAGGCCAGTACTTC
-	-	TRBJ1-3	TRBV7-9	CASSPYPSSGNTIYF	TGTGCCAGCAGCCCATACCCCAGTTCTGGAAACACCATATATTTT